This T cell receptor (beta chain) was recovered during a study of shared clonotypes between healthy human individuals. Comments on this clone: Its specificity is not known.

Genomic DNA (from each subset) was split evenly across several immunoSEQ plates. This table comes from immunoSEQ multiplex PCR, and its TCRdb copy is limited to in-frame clones, with some not included. The table includes 2 million to 3 million clones, roughly 93% detected once. General study results and limits: A reduction in generation probabilities was seen for non-shared clonotypes relative to those shared by all four donors.

Germline-derived CDR1 and CDR2 are SNHLY and FYNNEI. The CDR3 length is 13 residues. V gave up 4 bases and J gave up 6 bases, with 10 bases separating them. This chain joins TRBV2 and TRBJ2-4; tentatively, D is TRBD1 (7 bases). The sequenced sample consisted of naive CD4+ T cells from PBMCs. The subset: CD45RA+ positively selected. This sequence was found in a young man in good health. Some clones in this sample may be carry-over from other donors' samples. CDR3 sequence (DNA): TGTGCCAGCAGTGGGGGGGACAGAAACATTCAGTACTTC. Translating it yields CASSGGDRNIQYF.